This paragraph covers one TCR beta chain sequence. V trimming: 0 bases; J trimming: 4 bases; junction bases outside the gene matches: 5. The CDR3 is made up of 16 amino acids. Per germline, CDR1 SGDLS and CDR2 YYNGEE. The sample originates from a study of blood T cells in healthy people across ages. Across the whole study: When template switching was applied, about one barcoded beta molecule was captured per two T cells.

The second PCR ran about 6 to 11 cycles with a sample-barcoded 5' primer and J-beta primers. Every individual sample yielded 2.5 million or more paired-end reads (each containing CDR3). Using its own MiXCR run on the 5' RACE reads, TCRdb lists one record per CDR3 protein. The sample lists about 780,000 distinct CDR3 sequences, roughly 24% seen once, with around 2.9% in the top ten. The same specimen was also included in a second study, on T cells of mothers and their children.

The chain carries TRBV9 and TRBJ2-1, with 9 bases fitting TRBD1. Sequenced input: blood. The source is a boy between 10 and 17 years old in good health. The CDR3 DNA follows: TGTGCCAGCAGCGTAGCTACAGGGGGCCTTTACAATGAGCAGTTCTTC. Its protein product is CASSVATGGLYNEQFF.